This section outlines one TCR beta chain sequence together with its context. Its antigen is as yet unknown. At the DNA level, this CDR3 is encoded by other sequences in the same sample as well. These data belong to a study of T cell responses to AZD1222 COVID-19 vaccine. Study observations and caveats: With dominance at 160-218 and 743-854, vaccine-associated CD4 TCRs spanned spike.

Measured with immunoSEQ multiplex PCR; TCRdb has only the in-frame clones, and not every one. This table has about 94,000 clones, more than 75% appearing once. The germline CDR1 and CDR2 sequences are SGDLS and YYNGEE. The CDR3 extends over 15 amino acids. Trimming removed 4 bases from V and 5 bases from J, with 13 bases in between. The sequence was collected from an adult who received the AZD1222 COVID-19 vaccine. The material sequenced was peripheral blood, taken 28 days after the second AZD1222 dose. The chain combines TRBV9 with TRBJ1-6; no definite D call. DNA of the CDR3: TGTGCCAGCAGCCCCCGGACCGGGAATAATTCACCCCTCCACTTT. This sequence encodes CASSPRTGNNSPLHF.